Listed below are T cell receptor beta chains from one sample, sequenced in a study of blood T cell repertoires in COVID-19. The table came from immunoSEQ multiplex PCR; TCRdb's copy has only in-frame clones and leaves some out. Of under 200,000 clones in the sample, around four fifths were seen once. Sequenced material: peripheral blood. The receptors here all came from a woman between 70 and 85 years old with COVID-19, enrolled during active disease. CDR3s include the opening cysteine and the closing phenylalanine or tryptophan. A D gene is named only where the DNA matches it firmly. The size entry is marked missing in some rows and otherwise reads once, few, many or a size class.

V: TRBV18
J: TRBJ1-1
D: -
size: once
CDR3: CASSLAGSTPTEAFF
DNA: TGTGCCAGCTCGCTTGCGGGGTCCACTCCAACTGAAGCTTTCTTT

V: TRBV3-1/TRBV3-2
J: TRBJ2-7
D: -
size: -
CDR3: CASSQAHYEQYF
DNA: TGTGCCAGCAGCCAAGCCCACTACGAGCAGTACTTC

V: TRBV11-2
J: TRBJ2-3
D: TRBD2
size: once
CDR3: CASNSPGLAGGGDTQYF
DNA: TGTGCCAGCAACTCCCCCGGACTAGCGGGAGGAGGGGATACGCAGTATTTT

V: TRBV5-1
J: TRBJ1-4
D: -
size: -
CDR3: CASSFAQGNEKLFF
DNA: TGCGCCAGCAGCTTTGCGCAGGGGAATGAAAAACTGTTTTTT

V: TRBV5-1
J: TRBJ2-1
D: -
size: once
CDR3: CASSSGFPTGTANNEQFF
DNA: TGCGCCAGCAGCTCGGGGTTTCCAACCGGGACTGCAAACAATGAGCAGTTCTTC

V: TRBV3-1/TRBV3-2
J: TRBJ2-7
D: -
size: few
CDR3: CASSQWGLRASEQYF
DNA: TGTGCCAGCAGCCAATGGGGCTTACGGGCCTCCGAGCAGTACTTC

V: TRBV30
J: TRBJ2-3
D: TRBD2
size: -
CDR3: CAWSVRPPTSGRFSTQYF
DNA: TGTGCCTGGAGTGTACGCCCCCCTACTAGCGGGAGGTTTAGTACGCAGTATTTT

V: TRBV24-1
J: TRBJ2-5
D: -
size: -
CDR3: CATSDSDRETQYF
DNA: TGTGCCACCAGTGACTCGGACAGAGAGACCCAGTACTTC

V: TRBV2
J: TRBJ1-5
D: -
size: -
CDR3: CASSTRGGDQPQHF
DNA: TGTGCCAGCAGTACGAGGGGAGGGGATCAGCCCCAGCATTTT

V: TRBV5-5
J: TRBJ2-5
D: -
size: -
CDR3: CASSLLGVETQYF
DNA: TGTGCCAGCAGCTTATTAGGAGTAGAGACCCAGTACTTC

V: TRBV6-4
J: TRBJ2-1
D: TRBD1
size: -
CDR3: CASKAEGANEQFF
DNA: TGTGCCAGCAAGGCAGAGGGGGCGAATGAGCAGTTCTTC

V: TRBV4-1
J: TRBJ2-7
D: TRBD2
size: -
CDR3: CASSQGLAGAYEQYF
DNA: TGCGCCAGCAGCCAAGGGCTAGCGGGAGCCTACGAGCAGTACTTC

V: TRBV28
J: TRBJ1-3
D: TRBD1
size: few
CDR3: CASSLSGQGDSGNTIYF
DNA: TGTGCCAGCAGCCTATCGGGGCAGGGGGACTCTGGAAACACCATATATTTT

V: TRBV3-1/TRBV3-2
J: TRBJ2-1
D: -
size: -
CDR3: CASRRVGDEQFF
DNA: TGTGCCAGCAGACGAGTGGGAGATGAGCAGTTCTTC

V: TRBV15
J: TRBJ1-2
D: -
size: -
CDR3: CATSRDESTLCYGYTF
DNA: TGTGCCACCAGCAGAGATGAGTCAACTTTATGCTATGGCTACACCTTC

V: TRBV30
J: TRBJ1-4
D: TRBD1
size: -
CDR3: CAWNPGQGREKLFF
DNA: TGTGCCTGGAATCCGGGACAGGGGAGGGAAAAACTGTTTTTT

V: TRBV4-2
J: TRBJ1-1
D: -
size: -
CDR3: CASSLGRGNTEAFF
DNA: TGTGCCAGCAGCCTGGGTCGGGGAAACACTGAAGCTTTCTTT

V: TRBV2
J: TRBJ1-5
D: TRBD1
size: -
CDR3: CASRALEGQGGNQPQHF
DNA: TGTGCCAGCAGAGCATTAGAAGGACAGGGAGGCAATCAGCCCCAGCATTTT

V: TRBV19
J: TRBJ2-1
D: -
size: -
CDR3: CASASAGYNEQFF
DNA: TGTGCCAGTGCATCTGCAGGGTACAATGAGCAGTTCTTC

V: TRBV28
J: TRBJ2-7
D: TRBD2
size: -
CDR3: CASSPRGREQYF
DNA: TGTGCCAGCAGTCCCCGAGGGAGGGAACAGTACTTC

V: TRBV3-1/TRBV3-2
J: TRBJ1-2
D: TRBD1
size: few
CDR3: CASSHLTGANTF
DNA: TGTGCCAGCAGTCACCTTACAGGGGCTAACACCTTC

V: TRBV27
J: TRBJ1-1
D: -
size: -
CDR3: CASSLSRVGGNTEAFF
DNA: TGTGCCAGCAGTTTATCTAGAGTAGGGGGGAACACTGAAGCTTTCTTT